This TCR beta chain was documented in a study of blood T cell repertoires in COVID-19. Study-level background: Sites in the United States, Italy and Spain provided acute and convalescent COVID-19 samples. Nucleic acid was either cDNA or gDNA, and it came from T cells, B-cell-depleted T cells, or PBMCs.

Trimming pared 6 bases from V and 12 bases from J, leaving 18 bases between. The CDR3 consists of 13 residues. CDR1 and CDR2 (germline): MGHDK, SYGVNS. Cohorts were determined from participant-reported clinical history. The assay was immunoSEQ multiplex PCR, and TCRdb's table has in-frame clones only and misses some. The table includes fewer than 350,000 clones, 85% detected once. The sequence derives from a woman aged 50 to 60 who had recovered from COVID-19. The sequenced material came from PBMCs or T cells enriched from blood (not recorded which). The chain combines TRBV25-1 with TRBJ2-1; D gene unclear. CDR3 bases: TGTGCCAGCAGGTCTTATGACTCCTTTTTGCAGTTCTTC. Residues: CASRSYDSFLQFF. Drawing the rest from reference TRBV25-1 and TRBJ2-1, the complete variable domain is EADIYQTPRYLVIGTGKKITLECSQTMGHDKMYWYQQDPGMELHLIHYSYGVNSTEKGDLSSESTVSRIRTEHFPLTLESARPSHTSQYLCASRSYDSFLQFFGPGTRLTVL.